The next 2 T cell receptor beta chains were all read from a single sample in a study of blood T cell repertoires in COVID-19. TCRdb's copy holds only in-frame clones and misses some; the assay was immunoSEQ multiplex PCR. The sample shows approximately 490,000 clones, around 90% of them seen only once. Sample: PBMCs or T cells enriched from blood (not recorded which). Source of these receptors: a young woman who had recovered from COVID-19.

Comments on this clone: At the DNA level, this CDR3 is encoded by other sequences in the same sample as well. This chain links TRBV30 with TRBJ1-6; the D gene is possibly TRBD1 (6 bases). Germline V gene lookup returns CDR1 GTSNPN and CDR2 SVGIG (reference sequence). The length of the CDR3 is 14 residues. V was trimmed by 2 bases and J by 6 bases, leaving 11 bases between them. The CDR3 loop reads CAWSSGQTNSPLHF. The CDR3 DNA follows: TGTGCCTGGAGTTCTGGACAGACTAATTCACCCCTCCACTTT.

This clone appeared a few times. Distinct nucleotide sequences in the sample also encode this CDR3. V usage is TRBV18 and J usage is TRBJ1-2, with 7 positions matching TRBD1. CDR3 length equals 16 residues. Germline V gene data show CDR1 as KGHSH and CDR2 as LQKENI. The V segment lost 2 bases and the J segment 0 bases; nucleotides outside the gene matches: 6. DNA of the CDR3: TGTGCCAGCTCACCATCGAGGACAGGCCCTAACTATGGCTACACCTTC. Translating it yields CASSPSRTGPNYGYTF.